Below, one T cell receptor (beta chain) is given with its context. Germline loops: CDR1 SEHNR, CDR2 FQNEAQ (reference sequence). V shed 5 bases, J shed 2 bases, and the junction held 4 bases outside the gene matches. The CDR3 covers 15 residues. The source of the sample is a study of OX40 agonist ivuxolimab in advanced cancers. The repertoire was sequenced with immunoSEQ multiplex PCR; TCRdb's copy has only in-frame clones and lacks some. This table has 45,000 to 50,000 clones, approximately 90% appearing once. This receptor was identified in an adult with an advanced solid tumor such as melanoma, head and neck, liver or kidney cancer. The sample here was CD4+ or CD8+ T cells sorted from blood, taken in a trial of the OX40 agonist ivuxolimab. This chain connects TRBV7-9 to TRBJ2-5, with 11 positions matching TRBD2. The CDR3: CASSPIAGGQETQYF. The CDR3 DNA sequence: TGTGCCAGCAGCCCTATAGCGGGGGGGCAAGAGACCCAGTACTTC. Using reference TRBV7-9 and TRBJ2-5 for the parts outside the CDR3, the full variable domain is DTGVSQNPRHKITKRGQNVTFRCDPISEHNRLYWYRQTLGQGPEFLTYFQNEAQLEKSRLLSDRFSAERPKGSFSTLEIQRTEQGDSAMYLCASSPIAGGQETQYFGPGTRLLVL.